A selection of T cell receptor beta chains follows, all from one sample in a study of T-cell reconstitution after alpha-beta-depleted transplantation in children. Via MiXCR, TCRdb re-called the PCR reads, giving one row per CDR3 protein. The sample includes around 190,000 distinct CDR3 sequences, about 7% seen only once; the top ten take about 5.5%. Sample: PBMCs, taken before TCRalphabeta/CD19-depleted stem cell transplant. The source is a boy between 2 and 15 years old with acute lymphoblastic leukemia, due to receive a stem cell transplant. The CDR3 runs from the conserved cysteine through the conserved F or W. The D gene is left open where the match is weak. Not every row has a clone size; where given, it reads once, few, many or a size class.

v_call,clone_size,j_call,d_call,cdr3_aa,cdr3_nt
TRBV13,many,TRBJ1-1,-,CASSPSGLVNTEAFF,TGTGCCAGCAGCCCGTCGGGGTTGGTTAACACTGAAGCTTTCTTT
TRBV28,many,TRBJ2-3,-,CASSLRLADTQYF,TGTGCCAGCAGTTTGCGATTGGCAGATACGCAGTATTTT
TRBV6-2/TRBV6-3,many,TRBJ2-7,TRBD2,CASSYPGLAGRIYEQYF,TGTGCCAGCAGTTATCCGGGACTAGCGGGACGCATCTACGAGCAGTACTTC
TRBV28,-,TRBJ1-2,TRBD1,CASSEGQGARGYTF,TGTGCCAGCAGTGAGGGACAGGGGGCGCGGGGCTACACCTTC
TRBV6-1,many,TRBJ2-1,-,CASSLGGPLYNEQFF,TGTGCCAGCAGCCTAGGCGGACCTCTCTACAATGAGCAGTTCTTC
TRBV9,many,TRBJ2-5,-,CASSVQISGAQETQYF,TGTGCCAGCAGCGTACAGATCTCGGGGGCCCAAGAGACCCAGTACTTC
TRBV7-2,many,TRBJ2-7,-,CASTRDFSSYEQYF,TGTGCCAGCACCAGGGACTTCAGCTCCTACGAGCAGTACTTC
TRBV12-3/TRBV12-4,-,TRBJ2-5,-,CASSSSSKETQYF,TGTGCCAGCAGTTCGAGCAGCAAAGAGACCCAGTACTTC
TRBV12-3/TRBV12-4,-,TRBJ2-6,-,CASSLTRGSGANVLTF,TGTGCCAGCAGCTTAACTCGGGGGTCTGGGGCCAACGTCCTGACTTTC
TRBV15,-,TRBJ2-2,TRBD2,CATSRRLAGGGAGELFF,TGTGCCACCAGCAGACGGCTAGCGGGGGGCGGGGCCGGGGAGCTGTTTTTT
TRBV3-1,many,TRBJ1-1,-,CASSQASGAWDEAFF,TGTGCCAGCAGCCAAGCGTCCGGGGCCTGGGATGAAGCTTTCTTT